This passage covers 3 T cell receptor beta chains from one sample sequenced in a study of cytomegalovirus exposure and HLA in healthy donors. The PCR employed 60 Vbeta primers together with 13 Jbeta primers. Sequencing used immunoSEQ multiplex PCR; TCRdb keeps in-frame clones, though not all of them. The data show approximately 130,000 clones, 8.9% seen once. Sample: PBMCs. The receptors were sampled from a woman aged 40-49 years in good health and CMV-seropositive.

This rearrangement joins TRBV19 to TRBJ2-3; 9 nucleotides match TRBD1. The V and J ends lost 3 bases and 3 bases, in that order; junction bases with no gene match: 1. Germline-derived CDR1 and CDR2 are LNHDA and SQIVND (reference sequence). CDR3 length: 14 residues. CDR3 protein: CASSMGQGTDTQYF. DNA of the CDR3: TGTGCCAGTAGTATGGGACAGGGAACAGATACGCAGTATTTT.

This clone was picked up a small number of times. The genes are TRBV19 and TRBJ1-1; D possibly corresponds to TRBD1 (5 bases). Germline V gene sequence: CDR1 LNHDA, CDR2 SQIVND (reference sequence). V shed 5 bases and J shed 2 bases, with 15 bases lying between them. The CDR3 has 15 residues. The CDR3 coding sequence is TGTGCCAGTAGTTTTCGACAAAGGGGCAACACTGAAGCTTTCTTT. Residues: CASSFRQRGNTEAFF.

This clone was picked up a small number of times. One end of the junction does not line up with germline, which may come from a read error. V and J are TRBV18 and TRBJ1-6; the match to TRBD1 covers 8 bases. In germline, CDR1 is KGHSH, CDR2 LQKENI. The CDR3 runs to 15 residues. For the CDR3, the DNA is TGTGCCAGCTCTCCACCCACAGGGGGTAATTCACCCCTCCACTTT. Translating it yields CASSPPTGGNSPLHF.